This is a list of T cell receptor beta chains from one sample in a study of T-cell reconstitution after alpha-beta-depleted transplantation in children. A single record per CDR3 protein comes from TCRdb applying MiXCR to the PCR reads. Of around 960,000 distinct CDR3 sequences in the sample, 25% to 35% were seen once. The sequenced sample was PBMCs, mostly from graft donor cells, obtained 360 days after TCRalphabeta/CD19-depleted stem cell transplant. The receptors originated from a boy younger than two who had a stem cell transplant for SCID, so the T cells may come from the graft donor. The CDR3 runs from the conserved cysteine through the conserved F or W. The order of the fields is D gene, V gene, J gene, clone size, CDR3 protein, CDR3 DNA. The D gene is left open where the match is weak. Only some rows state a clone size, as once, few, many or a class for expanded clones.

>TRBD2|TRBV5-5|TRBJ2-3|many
CASSLSVGGRPDTQYF
TGTGCCAGCAGCTTGTCTGTGGGGGGGAGGCCAGATACGCAGTATTTT
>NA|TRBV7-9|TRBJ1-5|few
CASSLFDGSLQHF
TGTGCCAGCAGCTTGTTCGACGGATCCCTCCAGCATTTT
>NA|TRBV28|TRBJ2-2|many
CASNPLENTGELFF
TGTGCCAGCAATCCCCTAGAGAACACCGGGGAGCTGTTTTTT
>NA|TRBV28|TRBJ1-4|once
CASSLASEKLFF
TGTGCCAGCAGTTTGGCCAGCGAAAAACTGTTTTTT
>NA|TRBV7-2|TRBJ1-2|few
CASSLRRSLREYGYTF
TGTGCCAGCAGCCTTCGACGGTCCCTTCGAGAGTATGGCTACACCTTC
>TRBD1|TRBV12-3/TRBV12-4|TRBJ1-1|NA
CATGTGVTEAFF
TGTGCCACCGGGACAGGCGTCACTGAAGCTTTCTTT
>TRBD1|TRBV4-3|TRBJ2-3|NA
CASSRQDRVLDTQYF
TGCGCCAGCAGCCGACAAGACAGGGTTTTGGATACGCAGTATTTT
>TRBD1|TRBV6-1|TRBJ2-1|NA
CASSIDRGSYNEQFF
TGTGCCAGCAGCATTGACAGGGGATCCTACAATGAGCAGTTCTTC
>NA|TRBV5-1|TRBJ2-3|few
CASSLQVLTDTQYF
TGCGCCAGCAGCTTGCAAGTTCTCACAGATACGCAGTATTTT
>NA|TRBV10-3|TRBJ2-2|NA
CAISEADTGELFF
TGTGCCATCAGTGAGGCCGACACCGGGGAGCTGTTTTTT
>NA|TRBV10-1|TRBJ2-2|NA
CASSESSSGSGELFF
TGCGCCAGCAGTGAGTCGAGCTCTGGGTCCGGGGAGCTGTTTTTT
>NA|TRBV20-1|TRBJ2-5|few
CSARDPGETQYF
TGCAGTGCTAGAGATCCGGGGGAGACCCAGTACTTC
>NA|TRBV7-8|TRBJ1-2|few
CASSLNWGYGWGYTF
TGTGCCAGCAGCTTAAATTGGGGCTACGGCTGGGGCTACACCTTC
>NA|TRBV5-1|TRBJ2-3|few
CASRTGTRDDTDTQYF
TGCGCCAGCAGGACCGGGACAAGGGACGACACAGATACGCAGTATTTT
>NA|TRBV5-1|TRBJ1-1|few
CASSLRPSGSAGAFF
TGCGCCAGCAGCTTGAGGCCCTCCGGGTCAGCAGGCGCTTTCTTT
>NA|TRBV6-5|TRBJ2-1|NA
CASSYGLQGFYNEQFF
TGTGCCAGCAGTTACGGGCTCCAGGGGTTCTACAATGAGCAGTTCTTC
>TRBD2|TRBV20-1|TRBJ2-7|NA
CSASSLAGGREDEQYF
TGCAGTGCTAGCTCACTAGCGGGGGGCCGGGAGGACGAGCAGTACTTC
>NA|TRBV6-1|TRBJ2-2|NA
CASSPLRRGRFSDTGELFF
TGTGCCAGCAGTCCCCTTCGCAGGGGCCGATTCAGTGACACCGGGGAGCTGTTTTTT
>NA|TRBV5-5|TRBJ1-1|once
CASSLVWVEAFF
TGTGCCAGCAGCTTGGTGTGGGTTGAAGCTTTCTTT
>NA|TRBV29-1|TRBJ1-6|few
CSVTQGIGNSPLHF
TGCAGCGTTACCCAGGGAATCGGGAATTCACCCCTCCACTTT
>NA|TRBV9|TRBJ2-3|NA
CASSVDNGADTQYF
TGTGCCAGCAGCGTAGATAACGGGGCAGATACGCAGTATTTT
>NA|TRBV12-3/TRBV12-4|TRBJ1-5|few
CASSLGEGISNQPQHF
TGTGCCAGCAGTTTAGGGGAGGGGATTAGCAATCAGCCCCAGCATTTT
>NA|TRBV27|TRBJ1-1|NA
CASSPRGSGTEAFF
TGTGCCAGCAGTCCCCGGGGGTCTGGCACTGAAGCTTTCTTT
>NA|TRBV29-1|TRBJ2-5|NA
CSVEAGAGTQYF
TGCAGCGTTGAAGCAGGGGCGGGGACCCAGTACTTC
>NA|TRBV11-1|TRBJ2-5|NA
CASSYTGTRDTYQETQYF
TGTGCCAGCAGCTACACCGGGACAAGGGACACTTACCAAGAGACCCAGTACTTC
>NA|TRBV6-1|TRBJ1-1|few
CASSEALLQVPNTEAFF
TGTGCCAGCAGTGAAGCCCTGTTACAGGTCCCGAACACTGAAGCTTTCTTT
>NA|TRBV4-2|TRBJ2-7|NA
CASSQDLSGSGYEQYF
TGTGCCAGCAGCCAAGATCTATCGGGAAGTGGCTACGAGCAGTACTTC
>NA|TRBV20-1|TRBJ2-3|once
CCARPGPDYTSTDTQYF
TGCTGTGCTAGACCCGGCCCCGACTATACTAGCACAGATACGCAGTATTTT
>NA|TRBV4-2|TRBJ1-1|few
CASSQTDSNTEAFF
TGTGCCAGCAGCCAAACGGACAGTAACACTGAAGCTTTCTTT
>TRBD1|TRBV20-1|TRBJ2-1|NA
CSARPTGSPYNEQFF
TGCAGTGCTAGACCGACAGGGTCCCCCTACAATGAGCAGTTCTTC
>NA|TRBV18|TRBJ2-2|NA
CASSRQHNTGELFF
TGTGCCAGCTCACGGCAACATAACACCGGGGAGCTGTTTTTT
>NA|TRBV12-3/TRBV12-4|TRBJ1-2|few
CASSPEGGFTYGYTF
TGTGCCAGCAGCCCGGAGGGGGGGTTCACCTATGGCTACACCTTC
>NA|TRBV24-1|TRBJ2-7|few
CATSDLRGEQYF
TGTGCCACCAGTGATTTGCGGGGAGAGCAGTACTTC
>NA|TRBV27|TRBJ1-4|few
CASSLSMTGMGEKLFF
TGTGCCAGCAGTTTATCGATGACTGGGATGGGAGAAAAACTGTTTTTT
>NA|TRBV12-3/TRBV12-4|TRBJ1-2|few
CASFGSEPALVYGYTF
TGTGCCAGCTTTGGGTCGGAGCCGGCCCTGGTCTATGGCTACACCTTC
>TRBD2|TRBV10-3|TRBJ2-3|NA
CAISGRGGSTDTQYF
TGTGCCATCAGTGGTAGGGGAGGGAGCACAGATACGCAGTATTTT
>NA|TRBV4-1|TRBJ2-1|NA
CASSQDGPLGGYYNEQFF
TGCGCCAGCAGCCAAGATGGACCCCTAGGGGGGTACTACAATGAGCAGTTCTTC
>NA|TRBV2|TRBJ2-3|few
CASTDPTTDTQYF
TGTGCCAGCACCGACCCAACTACAGATACGCAGTATTTT
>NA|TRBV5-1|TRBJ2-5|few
CASSYRTIAETQYF
TGCGCCAGCAGCTACCGGACCATAGCCGAGACCCAGTACTTC
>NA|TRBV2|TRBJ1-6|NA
CASSARQDSPLHF
TGTGCCAGCAGTGCCAGACAGGATTCACCCCTCCACTTT
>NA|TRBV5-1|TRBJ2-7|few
CASSLGPLDSYEQYF
TGCGCCAGCAGCTTGGGTCCTTTAGACTCCTACGAGCAGTACTTC
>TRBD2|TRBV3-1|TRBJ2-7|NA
CASSRRTSGDGEQYF
TGTGCCAGCAGCCGAAGGACTAGCGGGGACGGGGAGCAGTACTTC
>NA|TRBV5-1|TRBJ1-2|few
CASSLGYSKGYGYTF
TGCGCCAGCAGCTTGGGGTACTCCAAGGGCTATGGCTACACCTTC
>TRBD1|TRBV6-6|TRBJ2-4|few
CASSIDRGNIQYF
TGTGCCAGCAGCATCGACAGGGGTAACATTCAGTACTTC
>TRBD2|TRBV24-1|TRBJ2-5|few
CATSDPQRGGQETQYF
TGTGCCACCAGTGACCCCCAGCGGGGGGGACAAGAGACCCAGTACTTC